This T cell receptor (beta chain) was recorded in a study of blood T cell repertoires in COVID-19. The wider study: Specimens from acute and convalescent COVID-19 originated in the United States, Italy and Spain. The analysed material was cDNA or gDNA that came from T cells, B-cell-depleted T cells, or PBMCs.

V gave up 4 bases and J gave up 1 base, with 10 bases separating them. The CDR3 loop spans 14 amino acids. In the authors' methods: Nucleated cell number was recorded as an estimate derived from reference gene primer amplification. Clones were read by immunoSEQ multiplex PCR, and TCRdb kept only the in-frame ones, dropping some. That table gives V, J and clone size, and the DNA gave D and trimming. Here the sample spans approximately 360,000 clones, around nine tenths being singletons. Those who participated ranged in age from roughly 18 to 90 years and resided in 24 US areas. V is TRBV23-1 and J is TRBJ1-1, with a possible D match to TRBD1 (5 bases). TRBV23-1 is an ORF for which the function is uncertain. The TCR sequence derives from a woman in her thirties with acute COVID-19. The sequencing sample was made of PBMCs or T cells enriched from blood (not recorded which). The CDR3 DNA reads TGCGCCAGCAGTCGCGGACAAGAGAACACTGAAGCTTTCTTT. It is translated as CASSRGQENTEAFF.